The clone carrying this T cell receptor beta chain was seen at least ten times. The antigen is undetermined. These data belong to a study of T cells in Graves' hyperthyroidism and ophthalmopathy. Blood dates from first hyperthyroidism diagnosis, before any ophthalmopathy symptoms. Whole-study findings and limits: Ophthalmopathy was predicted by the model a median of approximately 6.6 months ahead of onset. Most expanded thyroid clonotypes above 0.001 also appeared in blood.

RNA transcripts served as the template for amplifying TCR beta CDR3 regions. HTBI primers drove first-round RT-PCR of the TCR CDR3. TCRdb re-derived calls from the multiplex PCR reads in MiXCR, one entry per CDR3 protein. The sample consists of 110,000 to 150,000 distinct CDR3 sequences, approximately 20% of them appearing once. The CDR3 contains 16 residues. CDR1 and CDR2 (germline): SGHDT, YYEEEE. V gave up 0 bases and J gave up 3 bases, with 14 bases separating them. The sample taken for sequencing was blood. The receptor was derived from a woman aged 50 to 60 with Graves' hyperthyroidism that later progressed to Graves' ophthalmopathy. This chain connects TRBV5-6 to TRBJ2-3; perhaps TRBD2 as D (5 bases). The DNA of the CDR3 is TGTGCCAGCAGCTTGGGGTCGGCGGGTGGAACAGATACGCAGTATTTT. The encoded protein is CASSLGSAGGTDTQYF.